The next 14 T cell receptor beta chains were all read from a single sample in a study of blood T cell repertoires in COVID-19. The method was immunoSEQ multiplex PCR; TCRdb's version includes in-frame clones alone and lacks a portion of them. Here the sample spans 150,000 to 200,000 clones, around 87% being singletons. The sample comprised peripheral blood. The receptors stem from a man between 40 and 49 years old with active or convalescent COVID-19.

This clone occurred once. The chain is built from TRBV4-1 and TRBJ1-4; D is perhaps TRBD1 (5 bases). V lost 1 base and J 8 bases, leaving 8 bases between the germline ends. This CDR3 has 13 amino acids. CDR1 MGHRA and CDR2 YSYEKL come from the germline V gene. As DNA, the CDR3 is TGCGCCAGCAGCCAAGTGGGGGGGGAAAAACTGTTTTTT. It specifies CASSQVGGEKLFF.

This chain connects TRBV30 to TRBJ1-3; D not resolved. The CDR3 consists of 14 residues. Germline CDR1 is GTSNPN and CDR2 is SVGIG (reference sequence). V lost 3 bases, J lost 0 bases, and 9 bases lay in between. The CDR3 here is CAWSSGTSGNTIYF. The CDR3 DNA follows: TGTGCCTGGAGCTCAGGAACCTCTGGAAACACCATATATTTT.

The chain employs TRBV2 and TRBJ1-1; 8 bases fit TRBD1. After removal of 11 bases from V and 6 bases from J, the junction contained 20 bases not matched to a gene. CDR3 size: 16 residues. Germline CDR1 is SNHLY and CDR2 is FYNNEI. The CDR3 loop is CAGTGDSLFGLAEAFF. In DNA, the CDR3 is TGTGCCGGGACAGGCGACTCCTTATTTGGTCTCGCTGAAGCTTTCTTT.

This chain joins TRBV5-1 and TRBJ1-4; 12 bases map to TRBD1. Trimming cost V 4 bases and J 3 bases; bases outside gene matches: 7. Looked up from germline, CDR1 is SGHRS and CDR2 is YFSETQ. The CDR3 sequence is 17 residues long. The CDR3 DNA follows: TGCGCCAGCAGCCCGGGACAGGGGGCGAATGCTAATGAAAAACTGTTTTTT. Its translation is CASSPGQGANANEKLFF.

The chain links TRBV7-9 to TRBJ2-5; 12 bases align to TRBD1. The length of the CDR3 is 15 residues. V trimming: 4 bases; J trimming: 5 bases; junction bases outside the gene matches: 5. Germline values: CDR1 SEHNR, CDR2 FQNEAQ (reference sequence). The CDR3 is CASSYGTGGLETQYF. The CDR3 bases are TGTGCCAGCAGCTACGGGACAGGGGGCTTGGAGACCCAGTACTTC.

The chain joins TRBV12-3 or TRBV12-4 to TRBJ2-5; 9 bases line up with TRBD2. This CDR3 is built from 13 residues. V was pared by 4 bases and J by 4 bases, with 1 base of the junction left unmatched. CDR3 amino acids: CASSSSGAETQYF. CDR3 in DNA: TGTGCCAGCAGTTCTAGCGGGGCAGAGACCCAGTACTTC.

This chain links TRBV5-1 with TRBJ2-1; perhaps TRBD2 as D (6 bases). The CDR3 is 13 amino acids. With 4 bases removed from V and 5 bases from J, the gap between germline ends came to 10 bases. The germline V gene encodes CDR1 SGHRS and CDR2 YFSETQ. CDR3 DNA: TGCGCCAGCAGCGCCTCGGGGGACAATGAGCAGTTCTTC. Translation: CASSASGDNEQFF.

In nucleotides, the CDR3 is TGTGCCAGCAGCATTGCGGGATATTCACCCCTCCACTTT. Its translation is CASSIAGYSPLHF. The chain couples TRBV25-1 to TRBJ1-6; D call uncertain. V was trimmed by 6 bases and J by 8 bases, leaving 11 bases between them. In germline, CDR1 is MGHDK, CDR2 SYGVNS. The CDR3 extends over 13 amino acids.

This chain uses TRBV2 with TRBJ1-3, with 7 bases fitting TRBD1. CDR3 size: 13 residues. Germline V gene sequence: CDR1 SNHLY, CDR2 FYNNEI. Unmatched junction bases numbered 5, after V lost 4 bases and J lost 8 bases. The CDR3 protein is CASSARQGHTIYF. CDR3 DNA: TGTGCCAGCAGTGCTAGACAGGGCCACACCATATATTTT.

This clone turned up a few times. CDR3 in amino acids: CSASFRQGTVNQPQHF. DNA for the CDR3: TGCAGTGCTAGTTTTCGACAGGGAACGGTAAATCAGCCCCAGCATTTT. J is TRBJ1-5 and V is TRBV20-1, with 7 bases matching TRBD1. The CDR3 sequence is 16 residues long. Germline CDR1 reads DFQATT; CDR2 reads SNEGSKA (reference sequence). J lost 4 bases, V lost 3 bases, and 12 bases had no gene match.

The rearrangement joins TRBV29-1 to TRBJ1-1, with TRBD1 identical over 8 bases. In germline, CDR1 is SQVTM, CDR2 ANQGSEA. The trim removed 6 bases at V and 0 bases at J, leaving 9 bases unmatched. The CDR3 has 15 amino acids. CDR3 residues: CSVGRDRLMNTEAFF. CDR3 nucleotide sequence: TGCAGCGTCGGTCGGGACAGGCTGATGAACACTGAAGCTTTCTTT.

The rearrangement links TRBV5-1 to TRBJ1-2; D call uncertain. Trimming removed 0 bases from V and 4 bases from J, with 16 bases in between. This CDR3 has 16 amino acids. In germline, CDR1 is SGHRS, CDR2 YFSETQ. The CDR3 region has the DNA TGCGCCAGCAGCTTGGAGTTCTCAGGATCTTCCTATGGCTACACCTTC. This codes for CASSLEFSGSSYGYTF.

The chain links TRBV6-2 or TRBV6-3 to TRBJ2-5; tentative D call: TRBD1 (6 bases). V was cut by 5 bases and J by 4 bases, with 20 bases left in between. This CDR3 spans 16 amino acids. CDR1 is MNHEY, CDR2 SVGEGT, per germline. The CDR3 loop is CASSPLGQILGETQYF. DNA of the CDR3: TGTGCCAGCAGTCCATTGGGACAAATTTTGGGAGAGACCCAGTACTTC.

V gene TRBV29-1 combines with J gene TRBJ1-5; TRBD1 is a possible D gene (5 bases). The CDR3 runs 13 residues. Germline CDR1 and CDR2: SQVTM and ANQGSEA. The V end was cut by 4 bases, the J end by 0 bases, with 7 bases between. CDR3 residues: CSVARDSNQPQHF. The CDR3 DNA reads as TGCAGCGTTGCCAGGGATAGCAATCAGCCCCAGCATTTT.